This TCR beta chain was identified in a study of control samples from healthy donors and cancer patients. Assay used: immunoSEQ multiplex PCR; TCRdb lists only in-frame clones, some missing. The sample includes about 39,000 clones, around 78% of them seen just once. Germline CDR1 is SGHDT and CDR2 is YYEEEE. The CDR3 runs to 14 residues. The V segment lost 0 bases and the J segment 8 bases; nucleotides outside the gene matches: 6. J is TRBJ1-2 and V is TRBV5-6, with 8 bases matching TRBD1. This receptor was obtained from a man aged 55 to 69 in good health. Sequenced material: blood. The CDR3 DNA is TGTGCCAGCAGCTTGGGGCAGGGGGCAGGAGGCTACACCTTC. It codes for CASSLGQGAGGYTF.